This T cell receptor beta chain was sequenced in a study of T cells in Graves' hyperthyroidism and ophthalmopathy. As for this clonotype: No antigen is known for it.

Lactation, pregnancy, other autoimmune disease or uncontrolled infection led to exclusion of patients. Study-level results: Most thyroid clonotypes with frequency above 0.001 were detected in blood. A 13 V-J signature model discriminated ophthalmopathy versus stable hyperthyroidism.

TCR beta CDR3 regions were amplified from RNA transcripts. With the HTBI primer set, the TCR CDR3 went through a first round of RT-PCR. TCRdb re-derived calls from the multiplex PCR reads in MiXCR, one entry per CDR3 protein. Seen here are hundreds of thousands of distinct CDR3 sequences, roughly 20% observed once, and the top ten hold over 15%. The germline CDR1 and CDR2 sequences are SGHRS and YFSETQ. V was trimmed by 2 bases and J by 0 bases, leaving 12 bases between them. The CDR3 sequence is 16 residues long. The TCR comes from a woman in her forties or fifties with Graves' hyperthyroidism that later progressed to Graves' ophthalmopathy. Sequenced material: blood. V gene TRBV5-1 combines with J gene TRBJ2-1, with D tentatively TRBD1 (5 bases). CDR3 sequence reads: CASSLAGKSSYNEQFF. CDR3 coding DNA: TGCGCCAGCAGCTTAGCAGGGAAGAGCTCCTACAATGAGCAGTTCTTC.